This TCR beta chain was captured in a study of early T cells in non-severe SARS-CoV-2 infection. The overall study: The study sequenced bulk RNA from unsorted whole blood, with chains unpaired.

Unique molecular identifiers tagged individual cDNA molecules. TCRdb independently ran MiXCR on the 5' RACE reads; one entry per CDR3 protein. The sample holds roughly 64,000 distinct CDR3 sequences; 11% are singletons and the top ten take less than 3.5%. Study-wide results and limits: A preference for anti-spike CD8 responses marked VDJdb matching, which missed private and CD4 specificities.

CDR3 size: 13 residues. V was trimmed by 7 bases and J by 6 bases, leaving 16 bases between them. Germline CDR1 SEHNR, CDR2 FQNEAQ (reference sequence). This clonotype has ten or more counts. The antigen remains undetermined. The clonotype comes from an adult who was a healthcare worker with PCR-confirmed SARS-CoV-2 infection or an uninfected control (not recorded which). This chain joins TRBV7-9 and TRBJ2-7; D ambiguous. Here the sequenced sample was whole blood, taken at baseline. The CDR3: CASTRLGGGEQYF. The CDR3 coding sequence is TGTGCCAGCACGAGGCTCGGTGGTGGCGAGCAGTACTTC.